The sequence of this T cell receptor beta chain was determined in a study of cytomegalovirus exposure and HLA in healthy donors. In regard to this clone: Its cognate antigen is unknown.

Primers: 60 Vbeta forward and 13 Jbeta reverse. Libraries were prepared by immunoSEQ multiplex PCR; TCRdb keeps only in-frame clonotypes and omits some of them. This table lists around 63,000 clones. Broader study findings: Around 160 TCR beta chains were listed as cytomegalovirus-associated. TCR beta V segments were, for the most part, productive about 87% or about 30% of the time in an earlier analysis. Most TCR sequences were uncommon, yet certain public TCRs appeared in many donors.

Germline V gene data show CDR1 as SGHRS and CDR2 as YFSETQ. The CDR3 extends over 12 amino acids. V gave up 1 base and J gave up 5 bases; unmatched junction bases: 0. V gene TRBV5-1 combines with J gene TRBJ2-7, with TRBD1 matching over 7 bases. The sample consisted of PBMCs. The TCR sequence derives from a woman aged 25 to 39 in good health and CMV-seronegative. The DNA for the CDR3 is TGCGCCAGCAGCTTGACAGGGGACGAGCAGTACTTC. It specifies CASSLTGDEQYF.